Sequencing of this TCR beta chain was carried out in a study of vaccination and CD4 T cells after COVID-19. The CDR3 runs to 11 residues. CDR1 and CDR2 from the germline V gene are SGHTS and YDEGEE. Trimming took off 10 bases at V and 5 bases at J, with 9 bases between the two ends. Details on this clonotype: The antigen remains undetermined.

The assay that was used to sequence DNA from cultured CD4+ T cells was the Oncomine TCR Beta short-read assay. TCRdb re-called the PCR reads through MiXCR, storing one row per CDR3 protein. The profile shows 7,000 or so distinct CDR3 sequences, around two fifths of them singletons. Treatment given: roughly 10-day PBMC culture with coronavirus spike peptide pools or control peptides (ViraFEST assay). The unexposed donor gave CD4+ T cells before the COVID-19 pandemic (2011-2018). Fresh IL-2 medium replaced half the culture medium on days 3 and 7. The chain employs TRBV5-8 and TRBJ1-4, with D unclear. Source material: CD4+ T cells from blood, cultured in vitro. The sequence was obtained from a human donor in good health. CDR3 residues: CASSPNEKLFF. DNA for the CDR3: TGTGCCTCCAGCCCGAATGAAAAACTGTTTTTT.